This TCR beta chain was documented in a study of human T cells and chemical hapten exposure. The CDR3 length is 13 residues. Per the germline V gene, CDR1 is LGHDT and CDR2 is YNNKEL (reference sequence). V gave up 0 bases and J gave up 8 bases, with 10 bases separating them. Extraction yielded total RNA from whole blood (unfractionated). Original processing notes: Sample TCR counts, which ranged from 23,224 to 690,600, had a median of roughly 96,000. Each CDR3 protein is one row after TCRdb ran MiXCR on the 5' RACE reads. TCRdb, not the original authors, processed these V and J calls. This repertoire shows some 150,000 distinct CDR3 sequences, about 4% found once; its top ten account for over 1.3%. This clonotype was counted many times.

This sequence was found in a female donor in good health. The chain employs TRBV3-1 and TRBJ1-2; a weak D match, TRBD1 (6 bases). Written as DNA, the CDR3 is TGTGCCAGCAGCCAAGAGGGGGCACTAGGCTACACCTTC. Its translation is CASSQEGALGYTF.